This TCR beta chain was observed in a study of tissue T cells after allogeneic stem cell transplantation. Study-wide results and limits: In patients and mice, blood and spleen missed much of tissue repertoire. Across patients, clones rarely overlapped, yet motif clusters were shared tissue-specifically.

In regard to this clone: No antigen is known for it. Gene and germline names: mouse. The sequence runs out 1 residue before the end of the CDR3; the remainder is reconstructed from the germline J gene.

The method was immunoSEQ multiplex PCR; TCRdb's version includes in-frame clones alone and lacks a portion of them. The table lists about 6,800 clones, approximately 37% of them singletons. Noted time point: mouse harvest day 14 after allogeneic transplant. Tail vein injection delivered 10^7 T-cell-depleted bone marrow cells and 10^6 splenic CD5+ T cells. This mouse GVHD model was MHC-mismatched B6 to BALB/c, profiled day 7 or 14. Per the germline V gene, CDR1 is KGHPV and CDR2 is FQNQEV (reference sequence). Trimming took off 4 bases at V and 2 bases at J, with 8 bases between the two ends. CDR3 length equals 13 residues.

This sequence originates from a female BALB/c mouse given C57BL/6 T cells with graft-versus-host disease after an allogeneic hematopoietic cell transplant. The rearrangement joins TRBV26 to TRBJ1-2, with D possibly TRBD1 on 6 matching bases. The sample taken for sequencing was skin. CDR3 DNA (partial): TGTGCCAGCAGTCGGGACATTAACTCCGACTACACC. As protein: CASSRDINSDYT. Given in full, the CDR3 is CASSRDINSDYTF.